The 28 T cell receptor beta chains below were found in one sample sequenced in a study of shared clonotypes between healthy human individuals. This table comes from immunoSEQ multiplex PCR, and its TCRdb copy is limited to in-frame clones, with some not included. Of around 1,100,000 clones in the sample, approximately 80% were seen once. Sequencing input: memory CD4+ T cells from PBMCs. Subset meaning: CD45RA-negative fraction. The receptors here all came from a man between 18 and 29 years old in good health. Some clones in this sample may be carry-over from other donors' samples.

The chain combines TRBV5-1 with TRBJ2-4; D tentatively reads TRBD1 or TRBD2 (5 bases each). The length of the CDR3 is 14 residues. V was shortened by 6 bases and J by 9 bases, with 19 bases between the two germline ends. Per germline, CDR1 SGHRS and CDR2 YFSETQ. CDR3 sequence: CASTTAGARGIQYF. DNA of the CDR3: TGCGCCAGCACCACAGCCGGGGCAAGAGGCATTCAGTACTTC.

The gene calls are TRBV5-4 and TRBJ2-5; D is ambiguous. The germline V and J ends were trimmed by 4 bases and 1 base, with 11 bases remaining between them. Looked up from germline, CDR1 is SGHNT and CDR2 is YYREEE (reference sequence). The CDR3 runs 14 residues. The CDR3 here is CASSDRRIQETQYF. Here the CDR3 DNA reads TGTGCCAGCAGCGATAGACGGATCCAAGAGACCCAGTACTTC. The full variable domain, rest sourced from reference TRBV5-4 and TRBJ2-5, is ETGVTQSPTHLIKTRGQQVTLRCSSQSGHNTVSWYQQALGQGPQFIFQYYREEENGRGNFPPRFSGLQFPNYSSELNVNALELDDSALYLCASSDRRIQETQYFGPGTRLLVL.

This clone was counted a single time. CDR3 residues: CASSPQGTDTQYF. The DNA of the CDR3 is TGTGCCAGCAGCCCCCAGGGAACAGATACGCAGTATTTT. The gene calls are TRBV28 and TRBJ2-3, with D perhaps TRBD1 (5 bases). V lost 6 bases and J 3 bases, leaving 10 bases between the germline ends. Germline V gene sequence: CDR1 MDHEN, CDR2 SYDVKM. The CDR3 runs to 13 residues.

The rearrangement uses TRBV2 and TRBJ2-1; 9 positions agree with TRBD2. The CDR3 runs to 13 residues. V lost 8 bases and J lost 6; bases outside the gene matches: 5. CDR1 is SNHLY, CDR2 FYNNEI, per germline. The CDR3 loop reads CASFQREANEQFF. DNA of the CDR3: TGTGCCAGCTTCCAGCGGGAGGCCAATGAGCAGTTCTTC. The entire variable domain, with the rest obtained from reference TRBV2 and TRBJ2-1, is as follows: EPEVTQTPSHQVTQMGQEVILRCVPISNHLYFYWYRQILGQKVEFLVSFYNNEISEKSEIFDDQFSVERPDGSNFTLKIRSTKLEDSAMYFCASFQREANEQFFGPGTRLTVL.

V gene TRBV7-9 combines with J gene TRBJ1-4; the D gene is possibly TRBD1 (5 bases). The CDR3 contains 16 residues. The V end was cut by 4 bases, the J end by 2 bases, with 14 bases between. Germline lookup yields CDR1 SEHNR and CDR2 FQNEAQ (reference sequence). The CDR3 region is CASSSRAGLTNEKLFF. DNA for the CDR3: TGTGCCAGCAGCTCCAGGGCGGGTCTTACTAATGAAAAACTGTTTTTT.

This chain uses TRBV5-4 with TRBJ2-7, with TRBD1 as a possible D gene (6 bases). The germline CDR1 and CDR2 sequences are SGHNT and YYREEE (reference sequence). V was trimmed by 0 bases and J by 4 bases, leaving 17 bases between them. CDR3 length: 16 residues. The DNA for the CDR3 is TGTGCCAGCAGCTTGGGGGGCCAGCTAGGACAGTACGAGCAGTACTTC. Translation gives CASSLGGQLGQYEQYF.

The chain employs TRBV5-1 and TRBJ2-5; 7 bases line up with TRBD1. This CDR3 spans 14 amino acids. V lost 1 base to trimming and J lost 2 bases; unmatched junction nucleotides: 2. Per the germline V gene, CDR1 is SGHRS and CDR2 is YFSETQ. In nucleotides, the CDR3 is TGCGCCAGCAGCTTGAAGGGACAGCAAGAGACCCAGTACTTC. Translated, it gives CASSLKGQQETQYF.

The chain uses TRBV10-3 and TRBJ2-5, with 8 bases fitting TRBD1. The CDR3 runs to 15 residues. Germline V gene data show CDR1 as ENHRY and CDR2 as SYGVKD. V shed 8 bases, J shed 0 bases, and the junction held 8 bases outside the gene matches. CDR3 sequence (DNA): TGTGCCATCGGCGACCGGGACAGGTACCAAGAGACCCAGTACTTC. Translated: CAIGDRDRYQETQYF.

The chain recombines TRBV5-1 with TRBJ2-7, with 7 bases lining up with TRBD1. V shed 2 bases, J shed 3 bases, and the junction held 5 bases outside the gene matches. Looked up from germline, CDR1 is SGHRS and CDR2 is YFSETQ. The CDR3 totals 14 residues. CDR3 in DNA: TGCGCCAGCAGCTTCAGGGACAGTGGCTACGAGCAGTACTTC. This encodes CASSFRDSGYEQYF.

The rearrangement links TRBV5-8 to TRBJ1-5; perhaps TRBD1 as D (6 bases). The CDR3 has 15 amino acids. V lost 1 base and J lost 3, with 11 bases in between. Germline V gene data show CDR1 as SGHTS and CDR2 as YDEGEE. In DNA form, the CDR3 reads TGTGCCAGCAGCTTGTGGGGGGCTAACAATCAGCCCCAGCATTTT. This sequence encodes CASSLWGANNQPQHF.

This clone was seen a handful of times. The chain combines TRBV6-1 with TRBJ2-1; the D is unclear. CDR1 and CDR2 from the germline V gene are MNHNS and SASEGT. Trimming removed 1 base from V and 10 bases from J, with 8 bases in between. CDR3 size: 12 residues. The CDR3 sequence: CASSEDTAEQFF. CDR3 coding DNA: TGTGCCAGCAGTGAAGATACGGCGGAGCAGTTCTTC.

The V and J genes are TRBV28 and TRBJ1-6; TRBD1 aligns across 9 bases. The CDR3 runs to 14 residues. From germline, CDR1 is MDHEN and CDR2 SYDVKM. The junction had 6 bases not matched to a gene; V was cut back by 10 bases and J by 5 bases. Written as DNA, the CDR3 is TGTGCCACCCATGGGACAGGGAATAATTCACCCCTCCACTTT. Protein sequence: CATHGTGNNSPLHF.

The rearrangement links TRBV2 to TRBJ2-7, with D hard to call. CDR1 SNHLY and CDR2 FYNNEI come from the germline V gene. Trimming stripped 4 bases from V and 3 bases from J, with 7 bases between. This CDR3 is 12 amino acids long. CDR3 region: CASSVPSYEQYF. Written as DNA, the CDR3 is TGTGCCAGCAGTGTTCCTAGCTACGAGCAGTACTTC.

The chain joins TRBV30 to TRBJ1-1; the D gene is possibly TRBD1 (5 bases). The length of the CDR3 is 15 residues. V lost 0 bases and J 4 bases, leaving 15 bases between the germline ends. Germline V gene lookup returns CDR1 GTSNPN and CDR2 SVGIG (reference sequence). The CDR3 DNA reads TGTGCCTGGAGTGTACCGGCCCTTGGGGGCACTGAAGCTTTCTTT. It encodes CAWSVPALGGTEAFF.

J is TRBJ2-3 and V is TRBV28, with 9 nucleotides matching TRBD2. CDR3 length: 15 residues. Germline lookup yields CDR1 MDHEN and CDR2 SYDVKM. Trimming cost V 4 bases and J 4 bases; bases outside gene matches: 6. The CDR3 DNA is TGTGCCAGCAGTTCGACGGGACTAGCAGCAGATACGCAGTATTTT. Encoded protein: CASSSTGLAADTQYF. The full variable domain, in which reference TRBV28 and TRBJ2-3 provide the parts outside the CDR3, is DVKVTQSSRYLVKRTGEKVFLECVQDMDHENMFWYRQDPGLGLRLIYFSYDVKMKEKGDIPEGYSVSREKKERFSLILESASTNQTSMYLCASSSTGLAADTQYFGPGTRLTVL.

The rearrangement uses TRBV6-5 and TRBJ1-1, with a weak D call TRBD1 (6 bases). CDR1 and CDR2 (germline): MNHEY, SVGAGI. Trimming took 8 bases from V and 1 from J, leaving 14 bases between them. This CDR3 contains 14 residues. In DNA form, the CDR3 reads TGTGCCAGCGGTGGGGGGCCTGGGAACACTGAAGCTTTCTTT. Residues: CASGGGPGNTEAFF.

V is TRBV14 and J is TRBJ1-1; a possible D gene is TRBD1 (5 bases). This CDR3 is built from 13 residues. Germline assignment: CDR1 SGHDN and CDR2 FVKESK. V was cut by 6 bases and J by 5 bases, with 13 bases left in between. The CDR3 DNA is TGTGCCAGCAGACAGGCGTCGGGGACTGAAGCTTTCTTT. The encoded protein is CASRQASGTEAFF. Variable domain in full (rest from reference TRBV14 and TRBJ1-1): EAGVTQFPSHSVIEKGQTVTLRCDPISGHDNLYWYRRVMGKEIKFLLHFVKESKQDESGMPNNRFLAERTGGTYSTLKVQPAELEDSGVYFCASRQASGTEAFFGQGTRLTVV.

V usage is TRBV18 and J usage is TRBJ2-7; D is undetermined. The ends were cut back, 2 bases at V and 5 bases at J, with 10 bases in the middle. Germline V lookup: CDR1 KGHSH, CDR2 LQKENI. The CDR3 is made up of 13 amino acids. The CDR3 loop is CASSPARSHEQYF. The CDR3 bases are TGTGCCAGCTCACCAGCGAGGAGTCACGAGCAGTACTTC.

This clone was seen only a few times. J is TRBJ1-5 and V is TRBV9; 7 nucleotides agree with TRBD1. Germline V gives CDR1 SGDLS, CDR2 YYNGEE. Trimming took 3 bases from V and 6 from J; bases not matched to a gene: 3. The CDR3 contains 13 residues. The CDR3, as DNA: TGTGCCAGCAGCGCCGCAGGGGGTCAGCCCCAGCATTTT. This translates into CASSAAGGQPQHF.

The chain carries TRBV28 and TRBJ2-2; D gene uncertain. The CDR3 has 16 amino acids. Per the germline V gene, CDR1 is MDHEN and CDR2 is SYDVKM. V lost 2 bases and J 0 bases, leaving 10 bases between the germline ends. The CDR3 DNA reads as TGTGCCAGCAGTTTAGGCGGAGAGACGAACACCGGGGAGCTGTTTTTT. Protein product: CASSLGGETNTGELFF.

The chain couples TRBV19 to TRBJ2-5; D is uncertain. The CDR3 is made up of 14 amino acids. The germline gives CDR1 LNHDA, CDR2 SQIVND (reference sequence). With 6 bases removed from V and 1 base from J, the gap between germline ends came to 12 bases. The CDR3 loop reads CASSAVQTQETQYF. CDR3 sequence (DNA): TGTGCCAGTAGCGCGGTCCAGACCCAAGAGACCCAGTACTTC. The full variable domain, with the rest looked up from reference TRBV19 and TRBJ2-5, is DGGITQSPKYLFRKEGQNVTLSCEQNLNHDAMYWYRQDPGQGLRLIYYSQIVNDFQKGDIAEGYSVSREKKESFPLTVTSAQKNPTAFYLCASSAVQTQETQYFGPGTRLLVL.

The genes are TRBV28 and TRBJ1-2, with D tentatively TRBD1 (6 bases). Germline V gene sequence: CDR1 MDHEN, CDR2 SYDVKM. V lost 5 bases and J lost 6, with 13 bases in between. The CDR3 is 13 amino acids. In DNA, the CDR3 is TGTGCCAGCAGTGGGGCAGGGGAGGATGGCTACACCTTC. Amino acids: CASSGAGEDGYTF.

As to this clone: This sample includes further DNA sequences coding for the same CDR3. As DNA, the CDR3 is TGTGCCAGCAGCGTAGGGGGGGCGAGGACTGAAGCTTTCTTT. Residues: CASSVGGARTEAFF. The chain uses TRBV9 and TRBJ1-1, with TRBD1 as a possible D gene (6 bases). This CDR3 is built from 14 residues. V lost 0 bases to trimming and J lost 5 bases, with 11 bases between them. CDR1 and CDR2 (germline): SGDLS, YYNGEE.

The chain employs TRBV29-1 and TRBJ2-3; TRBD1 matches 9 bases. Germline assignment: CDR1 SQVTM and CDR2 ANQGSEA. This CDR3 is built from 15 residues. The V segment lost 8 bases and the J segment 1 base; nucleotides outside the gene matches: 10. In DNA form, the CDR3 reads TGCAGCTCCATTCCTGGACAGGGGCGCACAGATACGCAGTATTTT. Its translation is CSSIPGQGRTDTQYF.

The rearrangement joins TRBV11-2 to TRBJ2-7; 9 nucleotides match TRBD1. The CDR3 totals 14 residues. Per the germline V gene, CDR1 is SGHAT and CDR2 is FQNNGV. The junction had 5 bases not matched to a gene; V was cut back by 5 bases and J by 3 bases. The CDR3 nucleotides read TGTGCCAGCAGCCACGGGACAGGGTTCTACGAGCAGTACTTC. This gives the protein CASSHGTGFYEQYF.

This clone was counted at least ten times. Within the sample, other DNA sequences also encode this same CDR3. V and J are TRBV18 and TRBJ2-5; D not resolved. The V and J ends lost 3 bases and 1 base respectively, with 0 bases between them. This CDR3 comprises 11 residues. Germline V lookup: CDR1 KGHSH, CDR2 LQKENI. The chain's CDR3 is CASSPQETQYF. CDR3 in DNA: TGTGCCAGCTCACCCCAAGAGACCCAGTACTTC.

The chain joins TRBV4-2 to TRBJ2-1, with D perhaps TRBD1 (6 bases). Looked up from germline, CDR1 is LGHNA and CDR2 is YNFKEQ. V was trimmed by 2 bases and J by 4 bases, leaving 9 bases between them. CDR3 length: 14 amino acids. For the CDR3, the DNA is TGTGCCAGCAGCCAACGGACAGAGTACAATGAGCAGTTCTTC. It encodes CASSQRTEYNEQFF.

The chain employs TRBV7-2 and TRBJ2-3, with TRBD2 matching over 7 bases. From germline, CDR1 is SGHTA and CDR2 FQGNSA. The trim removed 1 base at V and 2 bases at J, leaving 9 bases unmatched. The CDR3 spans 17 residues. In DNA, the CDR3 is TGTGCCAGCAGCTTAGTTGGGGCTAGCGGATACACAGATACGCAGTATTTT. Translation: CASSLVGASGYTDTQYF.